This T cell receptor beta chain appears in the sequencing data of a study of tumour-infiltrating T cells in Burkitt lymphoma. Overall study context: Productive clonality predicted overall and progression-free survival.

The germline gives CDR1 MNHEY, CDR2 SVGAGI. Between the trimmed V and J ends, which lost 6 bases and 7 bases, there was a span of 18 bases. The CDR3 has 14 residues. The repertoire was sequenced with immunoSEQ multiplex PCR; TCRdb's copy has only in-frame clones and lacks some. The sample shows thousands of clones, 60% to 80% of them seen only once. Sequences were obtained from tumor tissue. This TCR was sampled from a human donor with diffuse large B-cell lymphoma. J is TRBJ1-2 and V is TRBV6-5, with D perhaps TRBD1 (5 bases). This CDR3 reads CASSPATGGFGYTF. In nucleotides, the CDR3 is TGTGCCAGCAGCCCAGCTACTGGGGGGTTTGGCTACACCTTC.